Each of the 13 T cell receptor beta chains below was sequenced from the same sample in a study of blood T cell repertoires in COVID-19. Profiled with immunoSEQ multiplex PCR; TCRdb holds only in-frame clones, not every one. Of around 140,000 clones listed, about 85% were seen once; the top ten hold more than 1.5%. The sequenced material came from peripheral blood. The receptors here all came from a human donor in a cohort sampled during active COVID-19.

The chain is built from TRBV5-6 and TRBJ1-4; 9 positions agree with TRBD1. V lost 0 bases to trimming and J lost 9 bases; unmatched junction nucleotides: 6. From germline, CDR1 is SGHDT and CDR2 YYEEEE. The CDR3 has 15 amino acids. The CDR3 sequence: CASSLGPGQGKKLFF. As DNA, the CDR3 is TGTGCCAGCAGCTTGGGCCCGGGACAGGGCAAAAAACTGTTTTTT.

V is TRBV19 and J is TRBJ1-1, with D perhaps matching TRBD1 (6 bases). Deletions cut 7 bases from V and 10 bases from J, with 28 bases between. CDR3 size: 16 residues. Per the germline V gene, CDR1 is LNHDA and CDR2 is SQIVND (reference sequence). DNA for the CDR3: TGTGCCAGTAACGGGAGGTCGCAGGGGCTTCGAAGTGGAGCTTTCTTT. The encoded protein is CASNGRSQGLRSGAFF.

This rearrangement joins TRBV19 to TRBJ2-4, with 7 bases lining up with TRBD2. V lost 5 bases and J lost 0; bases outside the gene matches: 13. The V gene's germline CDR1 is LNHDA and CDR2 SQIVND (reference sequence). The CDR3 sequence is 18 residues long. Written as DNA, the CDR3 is TGTGCCAGTAGTTCCCCTTGGGGGGGGATACTAGCCAAAAACATTCAGTACTTC. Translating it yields CASSSPWGGILAKNIQYF.

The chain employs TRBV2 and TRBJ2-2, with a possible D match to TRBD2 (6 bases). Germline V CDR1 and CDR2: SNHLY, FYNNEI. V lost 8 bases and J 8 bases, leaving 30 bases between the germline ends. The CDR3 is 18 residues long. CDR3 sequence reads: CASRDERGLGGNPGELFF. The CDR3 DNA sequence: TGTGCCAGCCGCGACGAACGGGGCCTAGGCGGGAATCCTGGGGAGCTGTTTTTT.

CDR3 DNA: TGTGCCAGCACCAGGGACAGGAGGACCACTGAAGCTTTCTTT. This sequence encodes CASTRDRRTTEAFF. This chain connects TRBV6-5 to TRBJ1-1; 8 bases fit TRBD1. Per the germline V gene, CDR1 is MNHEY and CDR2 is SVGAGI. This CDR3 region has 14 residues. The V segment lost 7 bases and the J segment 4 bases; nucleotides outside the gene matches: 8.

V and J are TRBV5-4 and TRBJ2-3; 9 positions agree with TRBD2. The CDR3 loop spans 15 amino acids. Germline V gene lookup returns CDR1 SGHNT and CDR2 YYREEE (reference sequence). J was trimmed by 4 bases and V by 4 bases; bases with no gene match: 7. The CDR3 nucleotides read TGTGCCAGCAGCCAGGGTAGCGGGAGTTCAGATACGCAGTATTTT. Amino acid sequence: CASSQGSGSSDTQYF.

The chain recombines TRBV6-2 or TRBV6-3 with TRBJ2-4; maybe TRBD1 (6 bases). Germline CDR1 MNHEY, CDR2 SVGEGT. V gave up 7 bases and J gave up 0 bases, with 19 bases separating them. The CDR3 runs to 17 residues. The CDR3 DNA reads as TGTGCCAGCAACCCCCTAGGACAGCCTTTAGCCAAAAACATTCAGTACTTC. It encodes CASNPLGQPLAKNIQYF.

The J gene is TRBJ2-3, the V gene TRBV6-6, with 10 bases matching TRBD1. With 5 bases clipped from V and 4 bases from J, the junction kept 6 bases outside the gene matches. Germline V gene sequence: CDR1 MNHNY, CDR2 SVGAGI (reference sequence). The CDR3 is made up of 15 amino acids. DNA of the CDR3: TGTGCCAGCAGTACCCCGGACAGGGGGGCAGATACGCAGTATTTT. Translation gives CASSTPDRGADTQYF.

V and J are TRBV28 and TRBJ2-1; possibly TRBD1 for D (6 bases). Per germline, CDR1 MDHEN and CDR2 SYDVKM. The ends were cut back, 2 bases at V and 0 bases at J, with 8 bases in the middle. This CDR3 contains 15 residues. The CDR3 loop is CASSLTGFSYNEQFF. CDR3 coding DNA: TGTGCCAGCAGTTTAACAGGGTTCTCCTACAATGAGCAGTTCTTC.

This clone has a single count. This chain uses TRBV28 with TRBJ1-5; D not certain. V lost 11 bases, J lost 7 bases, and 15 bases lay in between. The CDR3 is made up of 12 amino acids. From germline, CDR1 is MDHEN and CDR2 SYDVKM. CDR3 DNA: TGTGCCGTTCAGGTACGAAGACAGCCCCAGCATTTT. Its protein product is CAVQVRRQPQHF. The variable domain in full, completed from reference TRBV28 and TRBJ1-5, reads DVKVTQSSRYLVKRTGEKVFLECVQDMDHENMFWYRQDPGLGLRLIYFSYDVKMKEKGDIPEGYSVSREKKERFSLILESASTNQTSMYLCAVQVRRQPQHFGDGTRLSIL.

The CDR3 DNA sequence: TGTGCCAGCACAGGGGTGCGACAAGAGACCCAGTACTTC. Its translation: CASTGVRQETQYF. This chain uses TRBV2 with TRBJ2-5; D perhaps matches TRBD1 (6 bases). The ends were cut back, 7 bases at V and 2 bases at J, with 11 bases in the middle. The CDR3 length is 13 residues. The germline V gene has CDR1 SNHLY and CDR2 FYNNEI.

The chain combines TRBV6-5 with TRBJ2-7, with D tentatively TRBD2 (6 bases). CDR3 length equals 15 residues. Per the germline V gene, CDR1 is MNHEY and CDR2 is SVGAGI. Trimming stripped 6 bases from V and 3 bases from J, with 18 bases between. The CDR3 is CASSESSAGNYEQYF. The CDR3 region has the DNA TGTGCCAGCAGCGAGTCGTCAGCGGGTAACTACGAGCAGTACTTC.

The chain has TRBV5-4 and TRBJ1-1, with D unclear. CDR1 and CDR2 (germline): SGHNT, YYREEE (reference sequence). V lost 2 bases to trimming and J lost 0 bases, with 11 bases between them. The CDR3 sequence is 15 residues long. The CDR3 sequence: CASSFGGRMNTEAFF. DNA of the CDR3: TGTGCCAGCAGCTTTGGCGGCAGAATGAACACTGAAGCTTTCTTT.